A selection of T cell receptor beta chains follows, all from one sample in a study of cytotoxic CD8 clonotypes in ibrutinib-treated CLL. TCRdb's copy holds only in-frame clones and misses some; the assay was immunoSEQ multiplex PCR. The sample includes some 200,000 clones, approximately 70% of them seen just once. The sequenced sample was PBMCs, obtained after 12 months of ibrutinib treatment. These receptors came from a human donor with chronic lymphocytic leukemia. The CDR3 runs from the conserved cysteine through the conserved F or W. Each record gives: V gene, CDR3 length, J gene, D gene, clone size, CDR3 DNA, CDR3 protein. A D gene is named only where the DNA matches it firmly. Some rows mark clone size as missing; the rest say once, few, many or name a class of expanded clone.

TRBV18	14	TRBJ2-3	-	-	TGTGCCAGCTCAGACAGGTCTAGCACAGATACGCAGTATTTT	CASSDRSSTDTQYF
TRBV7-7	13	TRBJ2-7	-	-	TGTGCTAGCAGCTTATCGTCGGGAAGCGAGCAGTACTTC	CASSLSSGSEQYF
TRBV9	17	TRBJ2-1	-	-	TGTGCCAGCAGCTCCCGGCCTAGCGCTAGCTCCTACAATGAGCAGTTCTTC	CASSSRPSASSYNEQFF
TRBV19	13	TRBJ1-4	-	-	TGTGCCAGTAGCTCCAAATCTAATGAAAAACTGTTTTTT	CASSSKSNEKLFF
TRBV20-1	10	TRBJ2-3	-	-	TGCAGTGCTAGGGGATTCTATGAGTATTTT	CSARGFYEYF
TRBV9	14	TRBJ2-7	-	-	TGTGCCAGCAGCCCCCAGGACTTCAGCTACGAGCAGTACTTC	CASSPQDFSYEQYF
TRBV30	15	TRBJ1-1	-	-	TGTGCCTGGACCCGGGCCGGTTCGGGGTACACTGAAGCTTTCTTT	CAWTRAGSGYTEAFF
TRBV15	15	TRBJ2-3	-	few	TGTGCCACCAGCAGAGGGGGGCGGGAGCGGAATACGCAGTATTTT	CATSRGGRERNTQYF
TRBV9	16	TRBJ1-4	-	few	TGTGCCAGCAGCGTAGTCGCGTCAGCAACTAATGAAAAACTGTTTTTT	CASSVVASATNEKLFF
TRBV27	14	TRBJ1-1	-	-	TGTGCCAGCAGTTTTCGGGGGCTTAACACTGAAGCTTTCTTT	CASSFRGLNTEAFF
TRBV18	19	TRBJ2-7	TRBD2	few	TGTGCCAGCTCACCGAGCGCAGGGTACGGCGGGAGGCGTCACTACGAGCAGTACTTC	CASSPSAGYGGRRHYEQYF
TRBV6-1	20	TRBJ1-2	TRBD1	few	TGTGCCAGCAGTGAAGCGGGGACAGGGTATACGGTCCGTGCTAACTATGGCTACACCTTC	CASSEAGTGYTVRANYGYTF
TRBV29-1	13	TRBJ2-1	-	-	TGCAGTGCGCGCGGAAGCTCCTACAATGAGCAGTTCTTC	CSARGSSYNEQFF
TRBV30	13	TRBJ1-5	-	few	TGTGCCTGGTCGGGGACATACGGGGGGCCCCAGCATTTT	CAWSGTYGGPQHF
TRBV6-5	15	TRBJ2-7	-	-	TGTGCCAGCAGTTCGAGGAGGGTAGGGGCCTACGAGCAGTACTTC	CASSSRRVGAYEQYF
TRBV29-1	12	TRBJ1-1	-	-	TGCAGCGTTCGGCAACCGAACACTGAAGCTTTCTTT	CSVRQPNTEAFF
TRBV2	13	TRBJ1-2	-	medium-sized	TGTGCCAGCAGTGAGCACAAGAACTATGGCTACACCTTC	CASSEHKNYGYTF
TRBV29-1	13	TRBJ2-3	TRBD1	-	TGCAGCGTTGAAACTGGGACAGGGCGGGGGCAGTATTTT	CSVETGTGRGQYF
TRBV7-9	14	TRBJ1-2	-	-	TGTGCCAGCAGCCCAGGGCTGGGGAACTATGGCTACACCTTC	CASSPGLGNYGYTF
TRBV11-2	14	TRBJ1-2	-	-	TGTGCCAGCAGCTGGCGACAGGCTAACTATGGCTACACCTTC	CASSWRQANYGYTF
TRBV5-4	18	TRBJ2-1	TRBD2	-	TGTGCCAGCAGCTTGGGGCCCTCAGCGGGAGGGAGGGTCAATGAGCAGTTCTTC	CASSLGPSAGGRVNEQFF
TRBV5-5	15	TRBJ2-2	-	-	TGTGCCAGCAGCTTTGAACCGTTGAACACCGGGGAGCTGTTTTTT	CASSFEPLNTGELFF
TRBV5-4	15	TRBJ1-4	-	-	TGTGCCAGCAGCTATTCCGGGACACCTAATGAAAAACTGTTTTTT	CASSYSGTPNEKLFF
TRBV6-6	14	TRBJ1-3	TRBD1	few	TGTGCCAGCAGCAGACAGGGCTCTGGAAACACCATATATTTT	CASSRQGSGNTIYF
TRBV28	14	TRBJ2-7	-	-	TGTGCCAGCAGTTTCGCCAATTGGGGCTACGAGCAGTACTTC	CASSFANWGYEQYF
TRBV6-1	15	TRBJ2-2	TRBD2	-	TGTGCCAGCAGTGGACTAGCGGGAGCCACCGGGGAGCTGTTTTTT	CASSGLAGATGELFF
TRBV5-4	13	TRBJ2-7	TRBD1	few	TGTGCCAGCAGCTCGGACAGGGGCTACGAGCAGTACTTC	CASSSDRGYEQYF
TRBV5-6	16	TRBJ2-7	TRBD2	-	TGTGCCAGCAGCCCCCCGCATCTAGCGGGAGGGTACGAGCAGTACTTC	CASSPPHLAGGYEQYF
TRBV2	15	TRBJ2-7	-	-	TGTGCCAGCAGTGAAGCAGGGGGTTTCACCTACGAGCAGTACTTC	CASSEAGGFTYEQYF
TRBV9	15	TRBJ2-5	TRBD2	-	TGTGCCAGCAGCCCCCTTAGCGGGGGGAAAGAGACCCAGTACTTC	CASSPLSGGKETQYF
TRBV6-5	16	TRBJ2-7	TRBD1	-	TGTGCCAGCAGTTACTCCAGGACAGGGAGCTCCTACGAGCAGTACTTC	CASSYSRTGSSYEQYF
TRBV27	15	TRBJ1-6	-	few	TGTGCCAGCAGTTACGAGGGAGGCTATAATTCACCCCTCCACTTT	CASSYEGGYNSPLHF
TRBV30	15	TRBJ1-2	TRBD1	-	TGTGCCTGGAGTAAGGACAGGCGAATTAACTATGGCTACACCTTC	CAWSKDRRINYGYTF
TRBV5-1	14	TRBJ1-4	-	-	TGCGCCAGCAGCTTGGGACAGTTTAATGAAAAACTGTTTTTT	CASSLGQFNEKLFF
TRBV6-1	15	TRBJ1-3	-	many	TGTGCCAGCAGTGAGGAACCGAGCTCTGGAAACACCATATATTTT	CASSEEPSSGNTIYF
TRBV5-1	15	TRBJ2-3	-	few	TGCGCCAGCAGCTTGGGCGGACAAGGAACAGATACGCAGTATTTT	CASSLGGQGTDTQYF
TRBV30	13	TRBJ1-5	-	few	TGTGCCTGGAGTGAGCAGGGGAGTCAGCCCCAGCATTTT	CAWSEQGSQPQHF
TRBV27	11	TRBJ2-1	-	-	TGTGCCAGCACCAATTACAATGAGCAGTTCTTC	CASTNYNEQFF
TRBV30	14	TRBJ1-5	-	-	TGTGCCTGGAGTACGGGGATAAGCAATCAGCCCCAGCATTTT	CAWSTGISNQPQHF
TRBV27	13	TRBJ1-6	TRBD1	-	TGTGCCAGCAGGGGGACAGATAATTCACCCCTCCACTTT	CASRGTDNSPLHF
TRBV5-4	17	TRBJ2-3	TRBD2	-	TGTGCCACCAGCAGCTTCGGCGAAAGCGGGGGCACAGATACGCAGTATTTT	CATSSFGESGGTDTQYF
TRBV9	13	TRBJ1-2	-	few	TGTGCCAGCAGCGTAGAGGCAAACTATGGCTACACCTTC	CASSVEANYGYTF